A selection of T cell receptor beta chains follows, all from one sample in a study of blood T cell repertoires in COVID-19. Produced via immunoSEQ multiplex PCR; TCRdb's table is partial and in-frame only. The sample carries 110,000 or so clones, over 70% recorded once. The specimen sequenced was peripheral blood. The receptors stem from a woman aged 45 to 65 with acute or convalescent COVID-19. Each CDR3 is given with its conserved first and last residue. D genes are given only for firm matches. Not all rows give a size; the values are once, few, many and, for expanded clones, a class.

cdr3_nt	cdr3_aa	clone_size	d_call	v_call	j_call
TGTGCCATCAGTGTGGACAGGACCAACGAGCAGTACTTC	CAISVDRTNEQYF	.	TRBD1	TRBV10-3	TRBJ2-7
TGCGCCAGCAGCCAATTACTCCAGGGTTCGAGCTCCTATAATTCACCCCTCCACTTT	CASSQLLQGSSSYNSPLHF	once	.	TRBV4-1	TRBJ1-6
TGTGCCAGCAGTTCACCCGGACTGTACTATGGCTACACCTTC	CASSSPGLYYGYTF	once	.	TRBV28	TRBJ1-2
TGTGCCATCAGCTCCGGGGGAGCCTACAATGAGCAGTTCTTC	CAISSGGAYNEQFF	once	.	TRBV10-3	TRBJ2-1
TGTGCCATCAGTGACAGGGCCGCGGGCTACACCTTC	CAISDRAAGYTF	.	.	TRBV10-3	TRBJ1-2
TGTGCCAGCAGCCCGGACAATGAGCAGTTCTTC	CASSPDNEQFF	.	.	TRBV5-8	TRBJ2-1
TGTGCCAGTAGTATAGGGGGACAGGGTTACAATGAGCAGTTCTTC	CASSIGGQGYNEQFF	.	TRBD1	TRBV19	TRBJ2-1
TGTGCCAGTAGTTTAAGTGGGGACAGGGAGAACACTGAAGCTTTCTTT	CASSLSGDRENTEAFF	.	TRBD1	TRBV19	TRBJ1-1
TGCGCCAGCAGTTCCGGGACAGGGGCCACTCAGGAGCTGTTTTTT	CASSSGTGATQELFF	.	TRBD1	TRBV5-1	TRBJ2-2
TGTGCCACTAAAAGCCGGGGGGGGAGAACGAATGGCTACACCTTC	CATKSRGGRTNGYTF	.	.	TRBV21-1	TRBJ1-2
TGTGCCAGCAGCCGACAGGGGTCAAGCTCCTACGAGCAGTACTTC	CASSRQGSSSYEQYF	.	TRBD1	TRBV7-8	TRBJ2-7
TGTGCCAGCAGAAAAGGGGGCCTCTATGGCTACACCTTC	CASRKGGLYGYTF	.	TRBD1	TRBV28	TRBJ1-2
TGTGCCAGTAGTTTCGACAGGGCCTATCAGCCCCAGCATTTT	CASSFDRAYQPQHF	once	TRBD1	TRBV19	TRBJ1-5
TGTGCCAGCAGCCCAGGGACAGGGGGCGCGATCCCCTATGGCTACACCTTC	CASSPGTGGAIPYGYTF	.	TRBD1	TRBV5-6	TRBJ1-2
TGTGCCAGCAGCTCAAAAACTCTCCAAGAAAAACTGTTTTTT	CASSSKTLQEKLFF	.	.	TRBV5-4	TRBJ1-4
TGTGCCACCAGCATTTTCGGGACAGGGGGTAAAAACAATGAGCAGTTCTTC	CATSIFGTGGKNNEQFF	.	TRBD1	TRBV15	TRBJ2-1
TGTGCCAGCAGCGGGACTGCGAACACCGGGGAGCTGTTTTTT	CASSGTANTGELFF	.	.	TRBV7-3	TRBJ2-2
TGTGCCAGCAGTGAATTTTCCAGGCAGCCCCAGCATTTT	CASSEFSRQPQHF	few	.	TRBV2	TRBJ1-5
TGCGCCAGCAGCGCACAGGGGGCTAACACTGAAGCTTTCTTT	CASSAQGANTEAFF	.	TRBD1	TRBV5-1	TRBJ1-1
TGTGCCAGCAGTAGGGACAGGGAGGCCGGGGAGCTGTTTTTT	CASSRDREAGELFF	.	TRBD1	TRBV7-2	TRBJ2-2
TGTGCCAGCAGCTTAGGTGTGTTAGCATTCGACAATGAGCAGTTCTTC	CASSLGVLAFDNEQFF	.	.	TRBV13	TRBJ2-1
TGCAGCGTTTTCGACACCTCTAACTATGGCTACACCTTC	CSVFDTSNYGYTF	.	.	TRBV29-1	TRBJ1-2
TGTGCCAGCAGCACATGGCTTGAAAGGTGCCGGGACACACGATCGGAGGACTATGGCTACACCTTC	CASSTWLERCRDTRSEDYGYTF	.	.	TRBV21-1	TRBJ1-2
TGTGCCTGGGGGAAAACAGGGGCGCCTGAAAAACTGTTTTTT	CAWGKTGAPEKLFF	once	TRBD1	TRBV30	TRBJ1-4
TGTGCCATCAGTAAACAGGGGGACACTGAAGCTTTCTTT	CAISKQGDTEAFF	once	TRBD1	TRBV10-3	TRBJ1-1
TGCGCCAGCAGCTCCCCCTCGGGAGGGGTGAACACTGAAGCTTTCTTT	CASSSPSGGVNTEAFF	few	.	TRBV5-1	TRBJ1-1
TGTGCCAGTAGTCTAGGACTAACGGGGTTCACAGATACGCAGTATTTT	CASSLGLTGFTDTQYF	once	.	TRBV19	TRBJ2-3
TGCGCCAGCAGCTTGGCCTTTTATGATAGGGGGGGTATAAGAGGGGTTAATGAAAAACTGTTTTTT	CASSLAFYDRGGIRGVNEKLFF	.	.	TRBV5-1	TRBJ1-4
TGTGCCAGCACTACAGTTCTCTCTGGAAACACCATATATTTT	CASTTVLSGNTIYF	.	.	TRBV11-2	TRBJ1-3
TGTGCCAGTAGTATAGGGGCCTACACTGAAGCTTTCTTT	CASSIGAYTEAFF	.	.	TRBV19	TRBJ1-1
TGTGCCAGCACCCAGGTACACCTTCCCACAGATACGCAGTATTTT	CASTQVHLPTDTQYF	.	.	TRBV5-6	TRBJ2-3
TGTGCCGGGACCCTCGGAGATTCACCCCTCCACTTT	CAGTLGDSPLHF	.	.	TRBV30	TRBJ1-6
TGTGCCAGCACTGGGGCGGGAGGCACAGATACGCAGTATTTT	CASTGAGGTDTQYF	.	TRBD2	TRBV2	TRBJ2-3
TGTGCCAGCAGTCGAAGGACAGGGCGCCTGGGGGGCTACACCTTC	CASSRRTGRLGGYTF	.	TRBD1	TRBV28	TRBJ1-2
TGTGCCAGCAGCGATCAGGGACAGAAGGATGGCTACACCTTC	CASSDQGQKDGYTF	.	TRBD1	TRBV9	TRBJ1-2
TGTGCCAGCAGCTTAAGGAGTGGCGGGGAAACCTACAATGAGCAGTTCTTC	CASSLRSGGETYNEQFF	.	.	TRBV7-8	TRBJ2-1
TGTGCCAGCAGTCTATCGCGACAGGGGGAAACACCCCTCCACTTT	CASSLSRQGETPLHF	.	TRBD1	TRBV28	TRBJ1-6
TGTGCCACCAGTGATAACGGGGGTCCTAGCACAGATACGCAGTATTTT	CATSDNGGPSTDTQYF	.	.	TRBV24-1	TRBJ2-3
TGTGCCAGCAGGCGATACAGGGACACTGAAGCTTTCTTT	CASRRYRDTEAFF	.	.	TRBV6-5	TRBJ1-1
TGTGCCAGCAATCGGGCCGGGACTAGCGGGTACGAGCAGTACTTC	CASNRAGTSGYEQYF	.	TRBD2	TRBV5-8	TRBJ2-7
TGCGCCAGCAGCACTGGCAGCAGCGGGGGGTTGTTGGAAGAAACCCAGTACTTC	CASSTGSSGGLLEETQYF	.	TRBD2	TRBV5-1	TRBJ2-5
TGTGCCACCCTCCTGACAGGGGCCACTGAAGCTTTCTTT	CATLLTGATEAFF	.	TRBD1	TRBV19	TRBJ1-1
TGCGCCAGCAGCTTGACTAGCACCATTACCTACAATGAGCAGTTCTTC	CASSLTSTITYNEQFF	.	.	TRBV5-1	TRBJ2-1
TGCGCCAGCAGCTTTACAGGGGACGAGCAGTACTTC	CASSFTGDEQYF	.	TRBD1	TRBV5-1	TRBJ2-7
TGTGCCAGCAGTGAGGTCTGGACAGCCACCGGGGAGCTGTTTTTT	CASSEVWTATGELFF	.	.	TRBV2	TRBJ2-2
TGTGCCAGCAGCTTAAGTGCTCGCCGGGACATCTTAACTGAAGCTTTCTTT	CASSLSARRDILTEAFF	.	.	TRBV7-3	TRBJ1-1
TGTGCCAGCAGCTTAGGGATACAACCGGGCTCCTACGAGCAGTACTTC	CASSLGIQPGSYEQYF	.	.	TRBV11-2	TRBJ2-7